These 8 T cell receptor beta chains came from one sample sequenced in a study of T-cell reconstitution after alpha-beta-depleted transplantation in children. During its preparation, the TCRbeta library received unique molecular identifiers. TCRdb reprocessed the PCR reads via MiXCR and lists one record per CDR3 protein. Of a few hundred thousand distinct CDR3 sequences in the sample, around 13% were seen once. Sequencing used PBMCs, mostly from graft donor cells, obtained 360 days after TCRalphabeta/CD19-depleted stem cell transplant. The receptors shown here come from a male patient aged 10-17 years who had a stem cell transplant for acute myeloid leukemia, so the T cells may come from the graft donor.

This sequence joins TRBV20-1 and TRBJ2-1; the match to TRBD1 covers 8 bases. The length of the CDR3 is 11 residues. After removal of 5 bases from V and 7 bases from J, the junction contained 1 base not matched to a gene. CDR1 and CDR2 (germline): DFQATT, SNEGSKA (reference sequence). The CDR3 region is CSAYRGNEQFF. The CDR3 nucleotides read TGCAGTGCTTACAGGGGGAATGAGCAGTTCTTC.

This clonotype was counted a few times. This sequence joins TRBV20-1 and TRBJ2-7; weak D call: TRBD1 (5 bases). Trimming stripped 6 bases from V and 0 bases from J, with 12 bases between. This CDR3 is 13 amino acids long. CDR1 and CDR2 (germline): DFQATT, SNEGSKA (reference sequence). The CDR3 bases are TGCAGTGCAAATCAGGGTAGCTCCTACGAGCAGTACTTC. As protein: CSANQGSSYEQYF.

This clonotype was recorded many times. The V and J genes are TRBV12-3 or TRBV12-4 and TRBJ2-7, with D hard to call. V gave up 3 bases and J gave up 0 bases, with 0 bases separating them. The CDR3 is 11 residues long. The CDR3 here is CASSFSYEQYF. DNA of the CDR3: TGTGCCAGCAGTTTCTCCTACGAGCAGTACTTC.

The sample holds a few counts of this clonotype. This chain connects TRBV25-1 to TRBJ2-7, with no clear D. Per germline, CDR1 MGHDK and CDR2 SYGVNS. V was shortened by 6 bases and J by 2 bases, with 8 bases between the two germline ends. The CDR3 sequence is 12 residues long. For the CDR3, the DNA is TGTGCCAGCAGCCGGGCCACCTACGAGCAGTACTTC. Amino acids: CASSRATYEQYF.

This clonotype was picked up a small number of times. The chain has TRBV19 and TRBJ2-5; a weak D match, TRBD2 (5 bases). V lost 2 bases and J 2 bases, leaving 18 bases between the germline ends. The CDR3 is 17 amino acids. CDR1 is LNHDA and CDR2 is SQIVND in the germline V gene (reference sequence). This CDR3 reads CASSISTGSHIQETQYF. In DNA, the CDR3 is TGTGCCAGTAGTATATCGACGGGGTCGCATATTCAAGAGACCCAGTACTTC.

The chain employs TRBV28 and TRBJ2-7; 10 bases align to TRBD2. With V trimmed by 5 bases and J by 6 bases, 16 bases remained unmatched. The CDR3 extends over 17 amino acids. CDR1 and CDR2 from the germline V gene are MDHEN and SYDVKM. The CDR3 here is CASSNMFLAGDFAEQYF. For the CDR3, the DNA is TGTGCCAGCAGTAATATGTTTCTAGCGGGGGACTTCGCCGAGCAGTACTTC.

This clonotype appeared a few times. This sequence joins TRBV20-1 and TRBJ2-3, with 15 bases matching TRBD2. The CDR3 consists of 17 residues. Germline-derived CDR1 and CDR2 are DFQATT and SNEGSKA (reference sequence). J lost 4 bases, V lost 6 bases, and 11 bases had no gene match. The CDR3 protein is CSAAGLAGGPDPDTQYF. CDR3 nucleotides: TGCAGTGCCGCAGGACTAGCGGGAGGGCCCGATCCAGATACGCAGTATTTT.

This clonotype came up many times. V and J are TRBV20-1 and TRBJ2-7, with 7 positions matching TRBD1. This CDR3 has 14 residues. Trimming took 0 bases from V and 9 from J; bases not matched to a gene: 11. Germline loops: CDR1 DFQATT, CDR2 SNEGSKA (reference sequence). Here the CDR3 reads CSARDESRGPVQYF. The CDR3 DNA sequence: TGCAGTGCTAGAGATGAGTCTAGGGGGCCAGTGCAGTACTTC.